The clone carrying this T cell receptor beta chain was recorded at least ten times. The antigen remains unidentified. This record belongs to a study of neurological immune-mediated disorders. Notes on the study in general: HTLV-1-associated myelopathy displayed the greatest TCR clonal expansion, and multiple sclerosis exhibited the smallest, lower than that of healthy controls. CDR3 amino acid sequences found in expanded clones were never shared across subjects, suggesting private repertoires in all groups. The multiple sclerosis repertoire cluster lacked an association with any feature, whether clinical or MRI.

TCRdb analysed the 5' RACE reads with MiXCR anew, one entry per CDR3 protein. The sample comprises 50,000 or so distinct CDR3 sequences, roughly 3.5% of which are singletons, and around 1.5% rests with the top ten. The sequenced material came from PBMCs. This receptor was obtained from a man aged 25-45 years with multiple sclerosis.

CDR3 protein: CASSPLSGSYNEQFF. The CDR3 nucleotides read TGCGCCAGCAGCCCGCTTAGCGGGTCCTACAATGAGCAGTTCTTC. The J gene is TRBJ2-1, the V gene TRBV5-1; 7 bases are shared with TRBD2. The ends lost 4 bases at V and 1 base at J; junction bases unmatched: 5. CDR1 SGHRS and CDR2 YFSETQ come from the germline V gene. The CDR3 length is 15 residues. Complete variable domain (other parts from reference TRBV5-1 and TRBJ2-1): KAGVTQTPRYLIKTRGQQVTLSCSPISGHRSVSWYQQTPGQGLQFLFEYFSETQRNKGNFPGRFSGRQFSNSRSEMNVSTLELGDSALYLCASSPLSGSYNEQFFGPGTRLTVL.